This T cell receptor beta chain was documented in a study of regulatory and conventional T cells in RAG deficiency (dated by TCRdb to about 2017). With regard to the full study: To compare the diversity and composition of the repertoires of Treg, conventional CD4+ and CD8+ T cells between RAG-deficient patients and healthy controls, the study applied high-throughput TCR beta sequencing. The paper's findings and limits, for the study overall: Rather than being bona fide Treg cells, the sorted CD25-high CD127-low cells in Omenn syndrome patients may represent peripherally activated cells. Compared with control T-cell subpopulations, RAG-deficient patients had much lower Shannon entropy and higher Simpson indices. Shorter CDR3 lengths were found in all patient T-cell subsets, and >85% Treg-Tconv repertoire overlap at nucleotide and amino acid level was observed in Omenn syndrome patients. Some T-cell subset analyses were not performed for some subjects. Unique TCR beta sequences from Treg cells were about 100-fold fewer in Omenn syndrome and CID/AS patients than controls, versus around 9.1-fold for other subsets.

Library creation used the immunoSEQ multiplex PCR assay. Genomic DNA from the sorted T-cell subsets was used to amplify rearranged TCR beta chain products, which were then sequenced. Concerning the study's data processing: Shannon entropy and Simpson indices were used to measure how diverse the repertoire of productive TCR beta rearrangements was. Clonal expansion was assessed by the summed frequency of the 100 most abundant productive TCR beta clonotypes among total reads. A self-reactivity index based on amino acid usage at CDR3beta positions 6 and 7 was applied to the TRB repertoires. Two-way ANOVA was used for repertoire analyses, while Student t or Mann-Whitney tests were used for flow cytometric analyses. TCRdb obtained this table from immuneACCESS and retained in-frame rearrangements with V and J assigned. These tables miss some clones; where compared with another copy, unresolved V genes account for less than half of the shortfall, and the remainder is unexplained. V and J calls and clone size are given by that table; D and trimming were obtained from the DNA. For this sample there are more than 10,000 clones; around 92% appear just once. Jointly, the top ten make up 1.1% of the sample.

For this clone: It has no known antigen specificity. Nothing much larger sits one base from this clone, and base qualities are not available.

Before genomic DNA extraction, conventional CD4+ T cells were isolated from blood as CD25-low CD127-high cells. Repertoire analyses used under 10 healthy control donors as the comparison group. From the cysteine up to the phenylalanine, the CDR3 has a length of 15 residues. The sequence is cut down to CDR3 DNA, 45 bases in frame from base 1. The germline ends are 14 bases apart after V is trimmed by 1 base and J by 2 bases. CDR1 and CDR2 (GTSNPN, SVGIG) derive from the germline V gene (reference sequence). This sample also appeared in a second study, on regulatory T cells. As that second study puts it: The multiplex PCR relied on 52 forward TRBV primers and 13 reverse TRBJ primers, and amplification bias was corrected through assay-based and computational methods. Restricted unique TRB V-J pairs and skewed V and J gene usage were observed in patient repertoires, most markedly in regulatory T cells. Between CD3G-deficient patients and healthy controls, the study compared T-cell receptor beta repertoires in sorted regulatory T cells, conventional CD4+ T cells and CD8+ T cells. Ficoll density separation was used to isolate peripheral blood mononuclear cells. Within the immunoSEQ assay, multiplex PCR amplified rearranged TRB loci from genomic DNA. TRB amplicons were sequenced using an Illumina HiSeq platform. Custom algorithms error-filtered the raw sequences and aligned them to reference gene sequences, after which the immunoSEQ online tools were used for analysis. The frequencies of productive and nonproductive TRB rearrangements were evaluated among unique sequences as well as among total sequences. Groups were compared by t tests, Mann-Whitney tests or two-way ANOVA performed in Prism software.

This chain joins TRBV30 to TRBJ1-2, and perhaps TRBD1 as D gene, on 6 matching bases. The sequence derives from a human donor in good health. Sequencing was done on a sample of CD4+ effector T cells sorted from blood. The nucleotides are TGTGCCTGGAGTGGGGGGCCAGGACAAAACTATGGCTACACCTTC. Translated, this gives CAWSGGPGQNYGYTF.